Detailed here is one TCR beta chain. The antigen is unknown. The data were taken from a study of cytomegalovirus exposure and HLA in healthy donors. Regarding the study as a whole: Cytomegalovirus association was assigned to approximately 160 TCR beta chains.

V was clipped by 3 bases and J by 5 bases; unmatched bases: 5. From germline, CDR1 is SGHTA and CDR2 FQGTGA. The CDR3 totals 14 residues. Assay used: immunoSEQ multiplex PCR; TCRdb lists only in-frame clones, some missing. The sample lists around 70,000 clones; 94% were seen once. Sequencing input: PBMCs. The clonotype comes from a woman younger than 35 in good health and CMV-seropositive. The chain couples TRBV7-3 to TRBJ2-3; 7 bases agree with TRBD2. The CDR3 here is CASSFGGREDTQYF. The CDR3 DNA reads TGTGCCAGCAGCTTCGGTGGGAGGGAAGATACGCAGTATTTT. The full variable domain, with the rest looked up from reference TRBV7-3 and TRBJ2-3, is GAGVSQTPSNKVTEKGKYVELRCDPISGHTALYWYRQSLGQGPEFLIYFQGTGAADDSGLPNDRFFAVRPEGSVSTLKIQRTERGDSAVYLCASSFGGREDTQYFGPGTRLTVL.